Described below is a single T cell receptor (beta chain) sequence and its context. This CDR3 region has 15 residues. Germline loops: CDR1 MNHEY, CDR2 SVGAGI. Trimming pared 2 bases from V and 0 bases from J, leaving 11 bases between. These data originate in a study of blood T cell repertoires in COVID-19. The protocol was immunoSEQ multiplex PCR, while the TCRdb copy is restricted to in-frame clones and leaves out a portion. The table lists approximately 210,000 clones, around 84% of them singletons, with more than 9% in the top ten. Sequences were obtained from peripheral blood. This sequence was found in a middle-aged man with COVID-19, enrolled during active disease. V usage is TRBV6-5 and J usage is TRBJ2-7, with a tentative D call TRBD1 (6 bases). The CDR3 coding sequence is TGTGCCAGCAGTTACACGACAGGCGTCTCCTACGAGCAGTACTTC. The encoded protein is CASSYTTGVSYEQYF.